The 18 T cell receptor beta chains given below trace back to one sample, sequenced in a study of cytomegalovirus exposure and HLA in healthy donors. Primers included in the PCR were 60 Vbeta and 13 Jbeta primers. Assay used: immunoSEQ multiplex PCR; TCRdb lists only in-frame clones, some missing. The sample carries fewer than 150,000 clones, approximately 80% recorded once. The sample comprised PBMCs. The receptors shown here come from a man aged 35-49 years in good health and CMV-seropositive.

V usage is TRBV10-3 and J usage is TRBJ2-1; the match to TRBD2 covers 7 bases. Per the germline V gene, CDR1 is ENHRY and CDR2 is SYGVKD. The length of the CDR3 is 11 residues. The V gene end was trimmed by 2 bases and the J gene end by 13 bases; junction bases not matched to a gene: 2. Here the CDR3 DNA reads TGTGCCATCAGTGAGGGCGGGAGTCAGTTCTTC. This translates into CAISEGGSQFF.

V gene TRBV4-2 combines with J gene TRBJ2-7, with 8 bases lining up with TRBD2. After removal of 4 bases from V and 4 bases from J, the junction contained 9 bases not matched to a gene. The CDR3 has 15 residues. In germline, CDR1 is LGHNA, CDR2 YNFKEQ. The CDR3 sequence: CASSPGAGDRYEQYF. CDR3 coding DNA: TGTGCCAGCAGCCCAGGAGCGGGAGATCGGTACGAGCAGTACTTC.

V and J are TRBV9 and TRBJ2-7; TRBD2 might be the D (5 bases). The CDR3 spans 14 residues. V was shortened by 4 bases and J by 0 bases, with 11 bases between the two germline ends. CDR1 SGDLS and CDR2 YYNGEE come from the germline V gene. The CDR3 nucleotides read TGTGCCAGCAGCCCTAGCCGGGGCTCCTACGAGCAGTACTTC. Translating it yields CASSPSRGSYEQYF.

The chain links TRBV7-9 to TRBJ2-5; a weak D match, TRBD1 (5 bases). CDR1 is SEHNR, CDR2 FQNEAQ, per germline (reference sequence). V was shortened by 2 bases and J by 1 base, with 8 bases between the two germline ends. This CDR3 is built from 14 residues. CDR3 bases: TGTGCCAGCAGCTTAAATGGGGCCCAAGAGACCCAGTACTTC. Amino acid sequence: CASSLNGAQETQYF. Combining the CDR3 with reference TRBV7-9 and TRBJ2-5 gives the whole variable domain DTGVSQNPRHKITKRGQNVTFRCDPISEHNRLYWYRQTLGQGPEFLTYFQNEAQLEKSRLLSDRFSAERPKGSFSTLEIQRTEQGDSAMYLCASSLNGAQETQYFGPGTRLLVL.

The chain carries TRBV4-2 and TRBJ1-1; no clear D gene. Trimming shortened V by 2 bases and J by 1 base, and 11 bases separated the two germline ends. Germline-derived CDR1 and CDR2 are LGHNA and YNFKEQ. CDR3 length equals 15 residues. CDR3 sequence reads: CASSQNALGNTEAFF. DNA for the CDR3: TGTGCCAGCAGCCAAAATGCCCTCGGGAACACTGAAGCTTTCTTT.

The chain has TRBV2 and TRBJ2-7; 9 nucleotides match TRBD1. With V trimmed by 6 bases and J by 4 bases, 7 bases remained unmatched. CDR1 and CDR2 from the germline V gene are SNHLY and FYNNEI. The CDR3 is 14 amino acids. CDR3 region: CASRKDRGEYEQYF. Here the CDR3 DNA reads TGTGCCAGCAGAAAGGACAGGGGCGAGTACGAGCAGTACTTC.

The V gene is TRBV14, the J gene TRBJ1-1, with 7 nucleotides matching TRBD1. CDR3 size: 15 residues. Trimming at V came to 3 bases and at J to 2 bases, leaving 6 bases not matched to a gene. Germline V gene sequence: CDR1 SGHDN, CDR2 FVKESK. The CDR3 region is CASSQVTGVNTEAFF. The DNA of the CDR3 is TGTGCCAGCAGCCAGGTTACAGGGGTCAACACTGAAGCTTTCTTT. Full variable domain (missing parts from reference TRBV14 and TRBJ1-1): EAGVTQFPSHSVIEKGQTVTLRCDPISGHDNLYWYRRVMGKEIKFLLHFVKESKQDESGMPNNRFLAERTGGTYSTLKVQPAELEDSGVYFCASSQVTGVNTEAFFGQGTRLTVV.

This chain uses TRBV18 with TRBJ1-2, with D tentatively TRBD1 (5 bases). CDR1 is KGHSH and CDR2 is LQKENI in the germline V gene. The CDR3 contains 13 residues. Trimming pared 3 bases from V and 8 bases from J, leaving 13 bases between. The CDR3 sequence: CASSPGLPEGYTF. DNA of the CDR3: TGTGCCAGCTCACCGGGGCTGCCTGAGGGCTACACCTTC.

The CDR3 bases are TGTGCCAGCAGCCGCGCCGGGACAGGGGAAAATTATGGCTACACCTTC. Translated: CASSRAGTGENYGYTF. V gene TRBV4-2 combines with J gene TRBJ1-2; TRBD1 matches at 10 bases. Trimming at V came to 4 bases and at J to 5 bases, leaving 10 bases not matched to a gene. The CDR3 spans 16 residues. The V gene's germline CDR1 is LGHNA and CDR2 YNFKEQ.

The chain employs TRBV7-2 and TRBJ2-5; 14 positions match TRBD2. J lost 4 bases, V lost 8 bases, and 6 bases had no gene match. This CDR3 comprises 15 residues. From germline, CDR1 is SGHTA and CDR2 FQGNSA. The CDR3 region is CASHEGLAGVETQYF. In nucleotides, the CDR3 is TGTGCCAGCCATGAGGGACTAGCGGGAGTAGAGACCCAGTACTTC. The whole variable domain, filled in from reference TRBV7-2 and TRBJ2-5, reads GAGVSQSPSNKVTEKGKDVELRCDPISGHTALYWYRQSLGQGLEFLIYFQGNSAPDKSGLPSDRFSAERTGGSVSTLTIQRTQQEDSAVYLCASHEGLAGVETQYFGPGTRLLVL.

About this clone: The identical CDR3 is also encoded by other nucleotide sequences in the sample. The gene calls are TRBV5-1 and TRBJ2-3; TRBD2 agrees at 10 bases. Unmatched junction bases numbered 2, after V lost 3 bases and J lost 1 base. CDR3 length: 15 residues. The germline CDR1 and CDR2 sequences are SGHRS and YFSETQ. For the CDR3, the DNA is TGCGCCAGCAGCTCCGGACTAGCGGGCACAGATACGCAGTATTTT. Protein sequence: CASSSGLAGTDTQYF.

The chain couples TRBV30 to TRBJ2-7; 7 bases map to TRBD1. This CDR3 spans 13 amino acids. The germline CDR1 and CDR2 sequences are GTSNPN and SVGIG (reference sequence). Trimming cost V 4 bases and J 2 bases; bases outside gene matches: 5. CDR3 amino acids: CAWTGTAAYEQYF. The DNA of the CDR3 is TGTGCCTGGACCGGGACAGCGGCCTACGAGCAGTACTTC. The variable domain in full, with the rest retrieved from reference TRBV30 and TRBJ2-7, is SQTIHQWPATLVQPVGSPLSLECTVEGTSNPNLYWYRQAAGRGLQLLFYSVGIGQISSEVPQNLSASRPQDRQFILSSKKLLLSDSGFYLCAWTGTAAYEQYFGPGTRLTVT.

The CDR3 DNA reads as TGTGCCAGCAGGGACAGGGTAAGCTCCGAGCAGTACTTC. It specifies CASRDRVSSEQYF. The chain combines TRBV6-6 with TRBJ2-7; 8 positions agree with TRBD1. Germline lookup yields CDR1 MNHNY and CDR2 SVGAGI (reference sequence). The CDR3 loop spans 13 amino acids. V lost 6 bases to trimming and J lost 6 bases; unmatched junction nucleotides: 7.

J is TRBJ2-2 and V is TRBV15; D not certain. The CDR3 has 14 amino acids. V lost 0 bases to trimming and J lost 1 base, with 3 bases between them. Germline CDR1 LNHNV, CDR2 YYDKDF (reference sequence). The CDR3 loop is CATSRDRNTGELFF. The CDR3, as DNA: TGTGCCACCAGCAGAGATCGGAACACCGGGGAGCTGTTTTTT.

This clone has just a few counts. V usage is TRBV5-4 and J usage is TRBJ1-5; D call uncertain. The CDR3 runs to 13 residues. Trimming pared 4 bases from V and 3 bases from J, leaving 8 bases between. CDR1 and CDR2 from the germline V gene are SGHNT and YYREEE (reference sequence). The CDR3 reads CASSAAVNQPQHF. CDR3 in DNA: TGTGCCAGCAGCGCGGCAGTCAATCAGCCCCAGCATTTT. Drawing the rest from reference TRBV5-4 and TRBJ1-5, the complete variable domain is ETGVTQSPTHLIKTRGQQVTLRCSSQSGHNTVSWYQQALGQGPQFIFQYYREEENGRGNFPPRFSGLQFPNYSSELNVNALELDDSALYLCASSAAVNQPQHFGDGTRLSIL.

There are a few counts of this clone. J is TRBJ2-5 and V is TRBV5-1, with TRBD2 matching 7 bases. The V gene end was trimmed by 0 bases and the J gene end by 3 bases; junction bases not matched to a gene: 2. The CDR3 runs 14 residues. The V gene's germline CDR1 is SGHRS and CDR2 YFSETQ. CDR3 loop: CASSLGAGEETQYF. CDR3 bases: TGCGCCAGCAGCTTGGGGGCGGGAGAAGAGACCCAGTACTTC.

The chain combines TRBV7-9 with TRBJ2-7, with TRBD1 matching over 7 bases. The CDR3 covers 14 residues. The V gene end was trimmed by 6 bases and the J gene end by 7 bases; junction bases not matched to a gene: 12. The germline V gene encodes CDR1 SEHNR and CDR2 FQNEAQ (reference sequence). This CDR3 reads CASSLCDRVHEQYF. The CDR3 DNA sequence: TGTGCCAGCAGTTTATGCGACAGGGTTCATGAGCAGTACTTC.

The chain recombines TRBV7-8 with TRBJ2-3, with 14 bases identical to TRBD2. The CDR3 is made up of 17 amino acids. V lost 5 bases and J lost 4; bases outside the gene matches: 8. CDR1 SGHVS and CDR2 FQNEAQ come from the germline V gene. The CDR3: CASSQGLAGALADTQYF. The DNA for the CDR3 is TGTGCCAGCAGCCAGGGACTAGCGGGAGCCCTCGCAGATACGCAGTATTTT.